This is a list of T cell receptor beta chains from one sample in a study of cytomegalovirus exposure and HLA in healthy donors. Assay used: immunoSEQ multiplex PCR; TCRdb lists only in-frame clones, some missing. Here the sample spans approximately 100,000 clones, approximately 82% being singletons. The material sequenced was PBMCs. These receptor sequences come from a middle-aged man in good health and CMV-seronegative. Both conserved end residues are part of each CDR3. Fields, in order: J gene, clone size, V gene, D gene, CDR3 DNA, CDR3 protein. A D gene is named only where the DNA matches it firmly. Size is stated for part of the rows, as once, few or many counts, or as a class when the clone is expanded.

>TRBJ1-1|once|TRBV13|.
TGTGCCAGCAGCTCGGATAGGGGGATCACTGAAGCTTTCTTT
CASSSDRGITEAFF
>TRBJ2-3|.|TRBV5-4|TRBD2
TGTGCCAGCAGCTCTGCCAGTAGCGGGGCCTGGACAGATACGCAGTATTTT
CASSSASSGAWTDTQYF
>TRBJ1-3|.|TRBV12-5|.
TGTGCTAGTGGCCAAAAACATCAAATCGGTCCGGGCTCTGGAAACACCATATATTTT
CASGQKHQIGPGSGNTIYF
>TRBJ2-1|.|TRBV10-3|TRBD1
TGTGCCATCAGTGAGTCGAATCAGGGGGCCTACAATGAGCAGTTCTTC
CAISESNQGAYNEQFF
>TRBJ2-3|.|TRBV11-3|TRBD1
TGTGCCAGCAGCCGGAGAACAGGGGCGAGAACAGATACGCAGTATTTT
CASSRRTGARTDTQYF
>TRBJ2-5|.|TRBV25-1|.
TGTGCCAGCAGTGAAGGTCACAGGGCCGACCAAGAGACCCAGTACTTC
CASSEGHRADQETQYF
>TRBJ1-2|few|TRBV5-1|TRBD1
TGCGCCAGCAGCTTAAGTAGGGGGACAGTGGGGGATCCTGACTATGGCTACACCTTC
CASSLSRGTVGDPDYGYTF
>TRBJ2-3|.|TRBV7-2|TRBD2
TGTGCCAGCAGCTTAGCTAGGGGGACTAGTTCCACGCAGTATTTT
CASSLARGTSSTQYF
>TRBJ2-3|.|TRBV2|TRBD1
TGTGCCAGCAGCATTTCCTACAGGGGCCGCACAGATACGCAGTATTTT
CASSISYRGRTDTQYF
>TRBJ1-2|.|TRBV5-4|.
TGTGCCAGCAGCTTGGGACAGTCCGGCTATGGCTACACCTTC
CASSLGQSGYGYTF
>TRBJ2-2|.|TRBV9|.
TGTGCCAGCAGCGTAGGGGAGACTAACACCGGGGAGCTGTTTTTT
CASSVGETNTGELFF
>TRBJ2-1|few|TRBV11-2|.
TGTGCCAGCAGTCTCAGGGGCGCGAGGGGTAGACATGAGCAGTTCTTC
CASSLRGARGRHEQFF
>TRBJ1-1|.|TRBV5-8|.
TGTGCCAGCAGCTCATCCAGAGGGATCCCTGAAGCTTTCTTT
CASSSSRGIPEAFF
>TRBJ2-7|.|TRBV5-1|TRBD1
TGCGCCAGCAGCTTCGGGACAGCATACGAGCAGTACTTC
CASSFGTAYEQYF
>TRBJ2-1|once|TRBV15|TRBD1
TGTGCCACCAGCAGAGATGGACAGGGATCATACAATGAGCAGTTCTTC
CATSRDGQGSYNEQFF
>TRBJ2-3|.|TRBV5-1|TRBD1
TGCGCCAGCAGCTTAGGGACAGGACCAGATACGCAGTATTTT
CASSLGTGPDTQYF